The rows below give T cell receptor beta chains drawn from one sample of a study of a mutant IDH1 vaccine in newly diagnosed glioma. For these TCRs, the target antigens are not known. The repertoire was sequenced with immunoSEQ multiplex PCR; TCRdb's copy has only in-frame clones and lacks some. The table records under 35,000 clones, about four fifths of them present only once. Material: PBMCs, obtained from a glioma patient whose treatment included an IDH1 peptide vaccine. All receptors derive from a man aged 45-65 years with glioma. Each CDR3 is given without its conserved first and last residue. Fields, in order: J gene, V gene, CDR3 protein.

J: TRBJ2-1; V: TRBV5-1; CDR3: ASSLALGTGVNEQF
J: TRBJ1-2; V: TRBV5-6; CDR3: ASTIPRGAEGGYT
J: TRBJ1-5; V: TRBV27; CDR3: ASRRMGQHNQPQH
J: TRBJ1-2; V: TRBV5-4; CDR3: ASSPGQGAVSYGYT
J: TRBJ2-5; V: TRBV29-1; CDR3: SVRQGETQY
J: TRBJ1-6; V: TRBV7-9; CDR3: ASSARQNSPLH
J: TRBJ2-5; V: TRBV5-1; CDR3: ASSLDTTGDGETQY
J: TRBJ2-4; V: TRBV29-1; CDR3: SVGDSLNIQY
J: TRBJ1-4; V: TRBV5-1; CDR3: ASSSRDGEKLF
J: TRBJ2-5; V: TRBV2; CDR3: ASSGLAGGQETQY
J: TRBJ2-7; V: TRBV29-1; CDR3: SVVRGPYEQY
J: TRBJ2-7; V: TRBV5-1; CDR3: ASSKDGSSYEQY
J: TRBJ2-1; V: TRBV10-3; CDR3: AISENTPGLAGGASNEQF
J: TRBJ1-6; V: TRBV4-3; CDR3: ASSQDFGSPLH
J: TRBJ2-7; V: TRBV5-4; CDR3: ASSWDINYEQY
J: TRBJ1-1; V: TRBV28; CDR3: ASSPGAGMNTEAF
J: TRBJ1-4; V: TRBV5-6; CDR3: ASSSPGQGFQKLF
J: TRBJ2-7; V: TRBV6-1; CDR3: ASSASAGLSYEQY
J: TRBJ2-7; V: TRBV2; CDR3: ASSAAALAEQY
J: TRBJ2-1; V: TRBV2; CDR3: ASSEGQGEQF
J: TRBJ2-7; V: TRBV28; CDR3: ASSFDVLEQY
J: TRBJ2-3; V: TRBV5-4; CDR3: ASSSGLESSTDTQY
J: TRBJ2-7; V: TRBV5-8; CDR3: ASSLLDRGDEQY
J: TRBJ1-5; V: TRBV10-3; CDR3: AISDEGQGADQPQH
J: TRBJ1-2; V: TRBV13; CDR3: ASSPTLILNYGYT
J: TRBJ2-1; V: TRBV5-4; CDR3: ASSSPGRGNNEQF
J: TRBJ2-4; V: TRBV5-4; CDR3: ASSTPKDAIQY
J: TRBJ2-1; V: TRBV4-1; CDR3: ASSQGETKYNEQF
J: TRBJ1-3; V: TRBV14; CDR3: ASSQEQGARNTIY
J: TRBJ1-4; V: TRBV2; CDR3: ASRRQTNEKLF
J: TRBJ1-1; V: TRBV15; CDR3: ATSRDKVWNTEAF
J: TRBJ1-5; V: TRBV19; CDR3: ASSRGAQPQH
J: TRBJ1-4; V: TRBV6-6; CDR3: ASSRTGGNEKLF
J: TRBJ1-1; V: TRBV27; CDR3: ASSLKSIAQGWNTEAF
J: TRBJ1-1; V: TRBV4-3; CDR3: ASSPSTRRNTEAF
J: TRBJ1-5; V: TRBV6-1; CDR3: ASSERGGGNQPQH
J: TRBJ2-7; V: TRBV25-1; CDR3: ASRPGGSYEQY
J: TRBJ1-2; V: TRBV30; CDR3: AWWGVTGYT
J: TRBJ1-4; V: TRBV4-1; CDR3: ASSQSGTVNEKLF
J: TRBJ2-4; V: TRBV27; CDR3: ASRGHIQNIQY
J: TRBJ1-5; V: TRBV19; CDR3: ASSPNNQPQH
J: TRBJ1-6; V: TRBV2; CDR3: ASSGGQGTSPLH
J: TRBJ2-3; V: TRBV2; CDR3: ASSGAGGLFRISSTDTQY
J: TRBJ2-2; V: TRBV4-3; CDR3: ASSQDPSSGFTGELF
J: TRBJ1-4; V: TRBV15; CDR3: ATSGGRVNEKLF
J: TRBJ2-1; V: TRBV7-2; CDR3: ASSRRTSGSREQF
J: TRBJ1-2; V: TRBV23-1; CDR3: ASSQSRKGAYGYT